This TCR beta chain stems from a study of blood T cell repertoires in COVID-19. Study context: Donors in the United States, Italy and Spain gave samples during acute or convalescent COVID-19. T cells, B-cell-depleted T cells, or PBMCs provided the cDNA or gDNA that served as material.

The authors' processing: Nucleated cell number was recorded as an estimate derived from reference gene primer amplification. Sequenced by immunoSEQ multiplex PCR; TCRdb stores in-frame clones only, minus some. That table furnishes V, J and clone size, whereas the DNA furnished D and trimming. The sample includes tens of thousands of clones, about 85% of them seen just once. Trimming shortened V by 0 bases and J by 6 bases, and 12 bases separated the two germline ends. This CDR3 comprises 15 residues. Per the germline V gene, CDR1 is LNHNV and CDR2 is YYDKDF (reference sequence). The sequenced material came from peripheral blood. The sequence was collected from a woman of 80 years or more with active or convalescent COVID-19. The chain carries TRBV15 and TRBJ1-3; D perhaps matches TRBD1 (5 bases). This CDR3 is CATSREVQGANTIYF. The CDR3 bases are TGTGCCACCAGCAGAGAAGTCCAGGGTGCAAACACCATATATTTT.